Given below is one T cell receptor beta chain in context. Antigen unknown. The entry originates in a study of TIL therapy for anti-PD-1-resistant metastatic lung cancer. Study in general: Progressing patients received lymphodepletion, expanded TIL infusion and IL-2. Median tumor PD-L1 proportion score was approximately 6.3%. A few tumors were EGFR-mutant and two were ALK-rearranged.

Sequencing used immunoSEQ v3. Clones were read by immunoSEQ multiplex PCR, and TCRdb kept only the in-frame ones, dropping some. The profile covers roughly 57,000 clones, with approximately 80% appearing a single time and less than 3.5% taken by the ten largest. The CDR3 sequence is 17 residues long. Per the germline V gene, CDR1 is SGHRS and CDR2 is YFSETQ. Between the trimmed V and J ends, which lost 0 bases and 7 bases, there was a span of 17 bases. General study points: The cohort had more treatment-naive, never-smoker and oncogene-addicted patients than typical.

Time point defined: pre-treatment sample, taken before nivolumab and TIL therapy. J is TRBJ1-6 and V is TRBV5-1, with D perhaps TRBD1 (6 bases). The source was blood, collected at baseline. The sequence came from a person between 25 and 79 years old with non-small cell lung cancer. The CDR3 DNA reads TGCGCCAGCAGCTTGGCCCCGGGGGCAGGGCAGAATTCACCCCTCCACTTT. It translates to CASSLAPGAGQNSPLHF. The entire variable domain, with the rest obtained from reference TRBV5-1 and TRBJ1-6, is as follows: KAGVTQTPRYLIKTRGQQVTLSCSPISGHRSVSWYQQTPGQGLQFLFEYFSETQRNKGNFPGRFSGRQFSNSRSEMNVSTLELGDSALYLCASSLAPGAGQNSPLHFGNGTRLTVT.